Listed here is a single T cell receptor (beta chain). With V trimmed by 1 base and J by 6 bases, 4 bases remained unmatched. This CDR3 is 14 amino acids long. Germline CDR1 and CDR2: SEHNR and FQNEAQ (reference sequence). The data were obtained in a study of technical replicates of blood from a few donors. The table came from immunoSEQ multiplex PCR; TCRdb's copy has only in-frame clones and leaves some out. The repertoire holds about 83,000 clones, about 90% seen once, with 0.27% in the top ten. The specimen sequenced was T cells isolated from PBMCs. This chain uses TRBV7-9 with TRBJ1-2; 8 bases agree with TRBD1. The sequence was obtained from a human donor in good health. CDR3 sequence: CASSLVQGADGYTF. DNA for the CDR3: TGTGCCAGCAGCTTAGTGCAGGGGGCGGATGGCTACACCTTC.